The rows below give T cell receptor beta chains drawn from one sample of a study of brain T cells in children with intractable seizures. The repertoire was sequenced with immunoSEQ multiplex PCR; TCRdb's copy has only in-frame clones and lacks some. The sample shows about 76,000 clones, under 95% of them seen only once. The sequences come from peripheral blood, collected at surgery. All receptors come from a boy under three years old with tuberous sclerosis and intractable seizures. Each CDR3 is given with its conserved first and last residue. A D gene is named only where the DNA matches it firmly. Size tells how often a clone was seen (once, few, many) or the class of an expanded clone, and some rows leave it out.

>TRBV24-1|-|14|TRBJ2-3|-
CATSATRGTDTQYF
>TRBV7-6|TRBD1|18|TRBJ2-1|-
CASSFHLLTGTGNDEQFF
>TRBV25-1|-|13|TRBJ1-6|-
CASSRDNGSPLHF
>TRBV19|-|15|TRBJ2-6|-
CASNPRHTGANVLTF
>TRBV14|-|13|TRBJ1-1|-
CASSQADSAGAFF
>TRBV6-5|-|14|TRBJ2-6|-
CASSPPGGANVLTF
>TRBV2|-|11|TRBJ2-5|once
CASSERETQYF
>TRBV29-1|TRBD2|14|TRBJ2-7|-
CSVEEAGGTYEQYF
>TRBV18|-|16|TRBJ2-3|-
CASSLYFDSSTDTQYF
>TRBV7-7|-|16|TRBJ2-2|-
CASSLAGQGVTGELFF
>TRBV10-1|-|12|TRBJ2-3|once
CASSGTGRTQYF
>TRBV30|-|13|TRBJ2-1|-
CAWSLAWGSEQFF
>TRBV19|-|14|TRBJ2-3|-
CASRVGSGQDTQYF
>TRBV29-1|TRBD2|17|TRBJ2-1|-
CSARGLAGGPSYNEQFF
>TRBV5-1|-|13|TRBJ1-2|-
CASSLGRMGGYTF